The entry below describes one TCR beta chain. These data originate in a study of T cells in Graves' hyperthyroidism and ophthalmopathy. TCR beta CDR3 sequences were amplified from RNA transcripts. With the HTBI primer set, the TCR CDR3 went through a first round of RT-PCR. Via MiXCR, TCRdb re-called the multiplex PCR reads, giving one row per CDR3 protein. The table records hundreds of thousands of distinct CDR3 sequences, roughly 21% of them present only once. This TCR came from a man aged 40-49 years with Graves' ophthalmopathy. Specimen: blood.

CDR3 DNA: TGTGCCAGCAGGATCTTGATGGACACCGGGGAGCTGTTTTTT. Translating it yields CASRILMDTGELFF. The chain is built from TRBV9 and TRBJ2-2; no firm D call. Deletions cut 5 bases from V and 3 bases from J, with 11 bases between. CDR1 is SGDLS and CDR2 is YYNGEE in the germline V gene. The CDR3 has 14 amino acids.